Listed here are 23 T cell receptor beta chains from one sample, sequenced in a study of vaccination and CD4 T cells after COVID-19. No cognate antigen is known for these TCRs. Treatment noted: roughly nine-day PBMC culture with coronavirus spike peptide pools or control peptides (ViraFEST assay). The unexposed donor provided CD4+ T cells, which were taken before the COVID-19 pandemic (2011-2018). Sequenced with the Oncomine TCR Beta short-read assay was DNA taken from cultured CD4+ T cells. Cultured CD4+ T cells were the source of extracted genomic DNA. TCRdb re-called the PCR reads with MiXCR, one entry per CDR3 protein. The sample lists 8,000 to 10,000 distinct CDR3 sequences, approximately 35% seen once, with just over 15% in the top ten. Material for sequencing was CD4+ T cells from blood, cultured in vitro. The origin of the receptors is a human donor in good health.

This clonotype was counted a few times. The rearrangement uses TRBV18 and TRBJ2-5, with unresolved D. The CDR3 covers 13 residues. The V and J ends lost 1 base and 6 bases respectively, with 9 bases between them. The germline V gene encodes CDR1 KGHSH and CDR2 LQKENI. CDR3 DNA: TGTGCCAGCTCACCACAAGGATTGCAGACCCAGTACTTC. It codes for CASSPQGLQTQYF.

The V gene is TRBV6-5, the J gene TRBJ2-1; D is unresolved. This CDR3 is 16 amino acids long. CDR1 and CDR2 from the germline V gene are MNHEY and SVGAGI. The germline V and J ends were trimmed by 4 bases and 5 bases, with 18 bases remaining between them. The CDR3 is CASSSVSLSINNEQFF. In nucleotides, the CDR3 is TGTGCCAGCAGTTCCGTTTCACTTTCCATAAACAATGAGCAGTTCTTC.

This clonotype is labeled as medium-sized. This sequence joins TRBV27 and TRBJ2-1, with unresolved D. The germline CDR1 and CDR2 sequences are MNHEY and SMNVEV (reference sequence). V was trimmed by 4 bases and J by 12 bases, leaving 13 bases between them. This CDR3 has 12 amino acids. CDR3 sequence (DNA): TGTGCCAGCAGTTCGGTCTTGGGTGGGCAGTTCTTC. Amino acid sequence: CASSSVLGGQFF.

This clonotype was seen only a few times. The chain combines TRBV18 with TRBJ1-1, with unresolved D. V lost 3 bases, J lost 1 base, and 6 bases lay in between. Germline CDR1 reads KGHSH; CDR2 reads LQKENI. The CDR3 is 13 residues long. The CDR3 loop is CASSPRENTEAFF. The CDR3 bases are TGTGCCAGCTCACCCCGGGAGAACACTGAAGCTTTCTTT. Together with reference TRBV18 and TRBJ1-1, the CDR3 gives the full variable domain: NAGVMQNPRHLVRRRGQEARLRCSPMKGHSHVYWYRQLPEEGLKFMVYLQKENIIDESGMPKERFSAEFPKEGPSILRIQQVVRGDSAAYFCASSPRENTEAFFGQGTRLTVV.

This chain links TRBV12-3 or TRBV12-4 with TRBJ1-5, with D hard to call. This CDR3 comprises 14 residues. Between the trimmed V and J ends, which lost 3 bases and 4 bases, there was a span of 10 bases. The CDR3 nucleotides are TGTGCCAGCAGTTTGAATCAGGTAAATCAGCCCCAGCATTTT. Amino acid sequence: CASSLNQVNQPQHF.

This chain connects TRBV7-3 to TRBJ2-5; 15 nucleotides line up with TRBD2. This CDR3 has 17 residues. V lost 5 bases to trimming and J lost 4 bases; unmatched junction nucleotides: 8. Germline values: CDR1 SGHTA, CDR2 FQGTGA. The CDR3 DNA reads TGTGCCAGCAGCCGTGGGACTAGCGGGAGGACGGTAGAGACCCAGTACTTC. It translates to CASSRGTSGRTVETQYF.

The rearrangement joins TRBV6-1 to TRBJ1-2, with TRBD1 matching 7 bases. CDR3 length equals 13 residues. Trimming removed 7 bases from V and 4 bases from J; junction bases left unmatched: 6. Germline V lookup: CDR1 MNHNS, CDR2 SASEGT. The CDR3, as DNA: TGTGCCAGCATTCCGACAGGGACCTATGGCTACACCTTC. It yields the protein CASIPTGTYGYTF.

V gene TRBV7-3 combines with J gene TRBJ2-3, with D unresolved. The CDR3 contains 14 residues. With 5 bases removed from V and 3 bases from J, the gap between germline ends came to 12 bases. Germline V gene sequence: CDR1 SGHTA, CDR2 FQGTGA. The CDR3 DNA reads as TGTGCCAGCAGCCCCGGATGGGGTACAGATACGCAGTATTTT. This gives the protein CASSPGWGTDTQYF.

The rearrangement uses TRBV7-9 and TRBJ2-1; no reliable D call. CDR3 length: 11 residues. Trimming shortened V by 8 bases and J by 9 bases, and 11 bases separated the two germline ends. From germline, CDR1 is SEHNR and CDR2 FQNEAQ (reference sequence). CDR3 protein: CASPAVAEQFF. The CDR3 DNA reads as TGTGCCAGCCCAGCTGTCGCTGAGCAGTTCTTC.

This clonotype appeared a few times. This rearrangement joins TRBV30 to TRBJ2-5, with TRBD2 matching over 7 bases. Germline V lookup: CDR1 GTSNPN, CDR2 SVGIG (reference sequence). This CDR3 has 14 residues. V shed 2 bases and J 5 bases; nucleotides not matched to a gene: 8. The CDR3 spells CAWSRGRAEETQYF. Written as DNA, the CDR3 is TGTGCCTGGAGTCGAGGGAGGGCCGAGGAGACCCAGTACTTC. The whole variable domain, remainder taken from reference TRBV30 and TRBJ2-5, is SQTIHQWPATLVQPVGSPLSLECTVEGTSNPNLYWYRQAAGRGLQLLFYSVGIGQISSEVPQNLSASRPQDRQFILSSKKLLLSDSGFYLCAWSRGRAEETQYFGPGTRLLVL.

The CDR3 region has the DNA TGTGCCAGCAACCGGGACAGGGGGAGGGATGAGCAGTTCTTC. This sequence encodes CASNRDRGRDEQFF. V gene TRBV19 combines with J gene TRBJ2-1, with 11 bases aligning to TRBD1. Trimming at V came to 9 bases and at J to 8 bases, leaving 9 bases not matched to a gene. The CDR3 consists of 14 residues. CDR1 is LNHDA and CDR2 is SQIVND in the germline V gene (reference sequence).

The sample holds a few counts of this clonotype. The CDR3 sequence is CATSEEGTGTSGLYF. Written as DNA, the CDR3 is TGTGCCACCAGTGAGGAGGGGACCGGGACTAGCGGCCTGTACTTC. This chain joins TRBV24-1 and TRBJ2-7; 11 nucleotides line up with TRBD2. This CDR3 has 15 residues. With V trimmed by 4 bases and J by 12 bases, 13 bases remained unmatched. From germline, CDR1 is KGHDR and CDR2 SFDVKD.

The chain couples TRBV7-8 to TRBJ2-1; D possibly corresponds to TRBD2 (5 bases). Between the trimmed V and J ends, which lost 6 bases and 0 bases, there was a span of 12 bases. This CDR3 comprises 15 residues. CDR1 SGHVS and CDR2 FQNEAQ come from the germline V gene. This CDR3 reads CASRRERSSYNEQFF. The CDR3 nucleotides read TGTGCCAGCAGACGAGAGCGGAGCTCCTACAATGAGCAGTTCTTC.

The chain joins TRBV11-1 to TRBJ2-1, with 13 bases aligning to TRBD2. The germline CDR1 and CDR2 sequences are SGHAT and FQDESV (reference sequence). Losses at the gene ends were 5 bases for V and 8 bases for J; bases not matched to a gene: 9. The CDR3 is 16 amino acids. The CDR3 is CASSGPGLAGLDEQFF. The CDR3 DNA is TGTGCCAGCAGCGGGCCGGGACTAGCGGGACTCGATGAGCAGTTCTTC.

This clonotype was observed a handful of times. The V gene is TRBV20-1, the J gene TRBJ2-7; D may correspond to TRBD1 or TRBD2 (6 bases each). Germline CDR1 reads DFQATT; CDR2 reads SNEGSKA (reference sequence). V lost 5 bases and J lost 9, with 26 bases in between. This CDR3 region has 15 residues. The CDR3 nucleotides are TGCAGTGCTGTAGGGGCGAGGGGGGCCACTACGGCGCAGTACTTC. Its protein is CSAVGARGATTAQYF.

This clonotype was recorded a few times. This chain connects TRBV7-2 to TRBJ1-2; D unresolved. The germline CDR1 and CDR2 sequences are SGHTA and FQGNSA. V lost 0 bases and J 8 bases, leaving 13 bases between the germline ends. The CDR3 covers 14 residues. The CDR3 loop reads CASSLATAREGYTF. DNA of the CDR3: TGTGCCAGCAGCTTAGCCACAGCAAGGGAGGGCTACACCTTC.

This clonotype was seen more than once but under ten times. This chain links TRBV4-1 with TRBJ2-5; D ambiguous. This CDR3 has 14 residues. The V gene lost 0 bases and the J gene lost 5 bases, with 10 bases spanning the gap. CDR1 MGHRA and CDR2 YSYEKL come from the germline V gene. The CDR3 nucleotides are TGCGCCAGCAGCCAAGATCCCGGGCGCGAGACCCAGTACTTC. Translation gives CASSQDPGRETQYF.

The chain uses TRBV27 and TRBJ2-1; D not certain. Looked up from germline, CDR1 is MNHEY and CDR2 is SMNVEV (reference sequence). The V and J ends lost 4 bases and 0 bases respectively, with 10 bases between them. The CDR3 is 15 residues long. CDR3 amino acids: CASSYQESSYNEQFF. The CDR3 DNA reads as TGTGCCAGCAGTTACCAGGAGAGCTCCTACAATGAGCAGTTCTTC.

The chain has TRBV27 and TRBJ2-4; the match to TRBD1 covers 9 bases. V gave up 8 bases and J gave up 2 bases; unmatched junction bases: 10. The CDR3 loop spans 16 amino acids. The V gene's germline CDR1 is MNHEY and CDR2 SMNVEV (reference sequence). CDR3 coding DNA: TGTGCCAGCGTATTCCGGGACAGGGCTACCAAAAACATTCAGTACTTC. This codes for CASVFRDRATKNIQYF.

In nucleotides, the CDR3 is TGCAGTGCAAACCCCCCGGGACAGACCTACGAGCAGTACTTC. Encoded protein: CSANPPGQTYEQYF. The J gene is TRBJ2-7, the V gene TRBV20-1, with TRBD1 matching 7 bases. After removal of 6 bases from V and 2 bases from J, the junction contained 10 bases not matched to a gene. This CDR3 region has 14 residues. Per the germline V gene, CDR1 is DFQATT and CDR2 is SNEGSKA (reference sequence).

The chain recombines TRBV5-1 with TRBJ2-3; 7 bases align to TRBD1. CDR1 SGHRS and CDR2 YFSETQ come from the germline V gene. This CDR3 region has 15 residues. The junction had 6 bases not matched to a gene; V was cut back by 4 bases and J by 1 base. CDR3 nucleotide sequence: TGCGCCAGCAGCCCCAGGGGGTTTGGCACAGATACGCAGTATTTT. Protein: CASSPRGFGTDTQYF.

The rearrangement uses TRBV7-9 and TRBJ2-1; D possibly corresponds to TRBD2 (6 bases). V gave up 5 bases and J gave up 7 bases, with 18 bases separating them. CDR1 SEHNR and CDR2 FQNEAQ come from the germline V gene (reference sequence). This CDR3 region has 15 residues. In nucleotides, the CDR3 is TGTGCCAGCAGCCCCCCCTTCCGACTAGGGAATGAGCAGTTCTTC. Translation gives CASSPPFRLGNEQFF.

The chain carries TRBV21-1 and TRBJ1-6. TRBV21-1 is recorded as a pseudogene. This CDR3 has 13 residues. The CDR3 nucleotides read TGTGCCAGCAGCAAAGATGTAGTGACACCCCTCCACTTT. This gives the protein CASSKDVVTPLHF.